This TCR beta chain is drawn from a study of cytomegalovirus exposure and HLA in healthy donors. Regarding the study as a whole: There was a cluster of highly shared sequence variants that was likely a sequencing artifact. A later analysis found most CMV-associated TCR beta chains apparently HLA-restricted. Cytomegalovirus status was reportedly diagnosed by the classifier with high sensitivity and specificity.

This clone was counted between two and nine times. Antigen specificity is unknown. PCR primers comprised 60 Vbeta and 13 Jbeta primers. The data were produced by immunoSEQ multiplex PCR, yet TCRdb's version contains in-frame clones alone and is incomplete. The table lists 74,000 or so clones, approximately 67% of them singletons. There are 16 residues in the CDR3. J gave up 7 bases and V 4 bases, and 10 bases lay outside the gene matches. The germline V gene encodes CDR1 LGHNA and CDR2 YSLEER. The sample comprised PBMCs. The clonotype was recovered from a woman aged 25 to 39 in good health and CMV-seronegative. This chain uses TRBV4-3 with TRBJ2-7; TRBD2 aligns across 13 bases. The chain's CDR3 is CASSRISGTSGAEQYF. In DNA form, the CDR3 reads TGCGCCAGCAGCCGTATCTCGGGGACTAGCGGGGCGGAGCAGTACTTC.